One sample yielded the 18 T cell receptor beta chains listed below, sequenced in a study of a mutant IDH1 vaccine in newly diagnosed glioma. No antigens are known for them. Time point noted: week 47, end of study. The content of each vaccine dose was 300 ug of mutant IDH1 20-mer peptide, and topical imiquimod accompanied it. Sequenced by immunoSEQ multiplex PCR; TCRdb stores in-frame clones only, minus some. The sample lists tens of thousands of clones; roughly four fifths were seen once. The source was PBMCs, collected from a glioma patient whose treatment included an IDH1 peptide vaccine. All receptors derive from a man aged 25-45 years with glioma.

Details on this clone: A read error may produce the germline difference seen at one junction end. The chain joins TRBV27 to TRBJ2-7; D not certain. Per the germline V gene, CDR1 is MNHEY and CDR2 is SMNVEV (reference sequence). The CDR3 extends over 13 amino acids. CDR3 loop: CASSLSAPNPLDF. Written as DNA, the CDR3 is TGTGCCAGCAGTTTATCCGCCCCCAATCCTTTAGACTTC.

The chain carries TRBV5-6 and TRBJ2-1; 7 nucleotides align to TRBD2. Germline loops: CDR1 SGHDT, CDR2 YYEEEE. Trimming removed 9 bases from V and 0 bases from J; junction bases left unmatched: 15. The length of the CDR3 is 17 residues. Written as DNA, the CDR3 is TGTGCCACCGGCTTTGGGGGACTACTTAGCTCCTACAATGAGCAGTTCTTC. Its protein product is CATGFGGLLSSYNEQFF.

V and J are TRBV28 and TRBJ2-3; D possibly uses TRBD1 or TRBD2 (6 bases each). Germline loops: CDR1 MDHEN, CDR2 SYDVKM. This CDR3 comprises 16 residues. The V end was cut by 5 bases, the J end by 6 bases, with 21 bases between. The DNA of the CDR3 is TGTGCCAGCAGTCTAACCGGGACTCTAGGGGGGGATACGCAGTATTTT. Its protein is CASSLTGTLGGDTQYF.

This chain connects TRBV5-6 to TRBJ2-1; 9 nucleotides line up with TRBD1. V shed 0 bases, J shed 0 bases, and the junction held 10 bases outside the gene matches. The length of the CDR3 is 19 residues. CDR1 is SGHDT, CDR2 YYEEEE, per germline. CDR3: CASSLARDRAFNSYNEQFF. CDR3 DNA sequence: TGTGCCAGCAGCTTGGCTCGGGACAGGGCGTTTAACTCCTACAATGAGCAGTTCTTC.

The gene calls are TRBV11-2 and TRBJ2-1, with D maybe TRBD1 (5 bases). Between the trimmed V and J ends, which lost 5 bases and 3 bases, there was a span of 17 bases. The germline V gene encodes CDR1 SGHAT and CDR2 FQNNGV. The CDR3 extends over 16 amino acids. The CDR3 bases are TGTGCCAGCAGCCCCCGCCCAGGGATTTTCTACAATGAGCAGTTCTTC. Translation gives CASSPRPGIFYNEQFF.

The rearrangement links TRBV28 to TRBJ2-3; D possibly corresponds to TRBD2 (5 bases). CDR1 and CDR2 from the germline V gene are MDHEN and SYDVKM. The CDR3 totals 12 residues. The V and J ends lost 6 bases and 8 bases respectively, with 12 bases between them. CDR3 amino acids: CASREARGTQYF. CDR3 in DNA: TGTGCCAGCAGGGAGGCGCGCGGTACGCAGTATTTT.

Here the CDR3 reads CASSSALGQPTDTQYF. DNA of the CDR3: TGCGCCAGCAGCTCCGCGTTGGGACAACCAACAGATACGCAGTATTTT. The chain uses TRBV5-1 and TRBJ2-3; D is perhaps TRBD1 (6 bases). V lost 3 bases to trimming and J lost 3 bases, with 17 bases between them. From germline, CDR1 is SGHRS and CDR2 YFSETQ. The CDR3 is 16 amino acids.

This chain uses TRBV6-5 with TRBJ1-1; D not certain. The CDR3 consists of 15 residues. Trimming took 3 bases from V and 0 from J, leaving 11 bases between them. Per germline, CDR1 MNHEY and CDR2 SVGAGI. The CDR3 nucleotides read TGTGCCAGCAGTTATTTCGGAATAATGAACACTGAAGCTTTCTTT. Its translation is CASSYFGIMNTEAFF.

This sequence joins TRBV10-3 and TRBJ2-5, with TRBD2 matching over 9 bases. Losses at the gene ends were 4 bases for V and 7 bases for J; bases not matched to a gene: 13. The CDR3 spans 16 residues. The germline CDR1 and CDR2 sequences are ENHRY and SYGVKD. The CDR3 region is CAISGLLAGSPWTQYF. As DNA, the CDR3 is TGTGCCATCAGTGGGCTTCTAGCGGGGAGCCCGTGGACCCAGTACTTC.

This sequence joins TRBV19 and TRBJ2-7, with D perhaps TRBD1 (6 bases). The length of the CDR3 is 14 residues. Germline V lookup: CDR1 LNHDA, CDR2 SQIVND (reference sequence). V was trimmed by 3 bases and J by 2 bases, leaving 11 bases between them. Written as DNA, the CDR3 is TGTGCCAGTAGTATGGCAGGGGTCGCCTACGAGCAGTACTTC. The encoded protein is CASSMAGVAYEQYF.

The chain joins TRBV5-1 to TRBJ2-7, with a tentative D call TRBD2 (6 bases). Trimming pared 0 bases from V and 6 bases from J, leaving 10 bases between. The CDR3 sequence is 13 residues long. Germline assignment: CDR1 SGHRS and CDR2 YFSETQ. The CDR3 sequence: CASSLAGGSEQYF. The CDR3 DNA sequence: TGCGCCAGCAGCTTGGCCGGAGGGAGCGAGCAGTACTTC.

This clone occurred once. The chain is built from TRBV5-1 and TRBJ1-3; no clear D gene. The CDR3 runs 17 residues. Per the germline V gene, CDR1 is SGHRS and CDR2 is YFSETQ. The V end was cut by 0 bases, the J end by 0 bases, with 13 bases between. The CDR3 DNA is TGCGCCAGCAGCTTGGCCGGCAGACCTAGCTCTGGAAACACCATATATTTT. This gives the protein CASSLAGRPSSGNTIYF.

The chain links TRBV9 to TRBJ2-5, with D perhaps matching TRBD2 (6 bases). Trimming removed 4 bases from V and 1 base from J, with 11 bases in between. This CDR3 contains 14 residues. The germline V gene encodes CDR1 SGDLS and CDR2 YYNGEE. The CDR3 coding sequence is TGTGCCAGCAGCTCCACGGGACTCCAAGAGACCCAGTACTTC. Amino acids: CASSSTGLQETQYF.

J is TRBJ1-1 and V is TRBV4-1; D gene unclear. V was clipped by 5 bases and J by 1 base, with 11 bases between them. Germline V gene sequence: CDR1 MGHRA, CDR2 YSYEKL. The CDR3 totals 14 residues. The CDR3 nucleotides are TGCGCCAGCAGCGGACCTTTACGGAACACTGAAGCTTTCTTT. Translating it yields CASSGPLRNTEAFF.

CDR3 amino acids: CASSPGTRTYEQYF. Here the CDR3 DNA reads TGTGCCAGCAGCCCCGGGACCCGAACCTACGAGCAGTACTTC. This rearrangement joins TRBV11-2 to TRBJ2-7; D may match TRBD1 or TRBD2 (5 bases each). Germline-derived CDR1 and CDR2 are SGHAT and FQNNGV. The CDR3 contains 14 residues. Trimming cost V 5 bases and J 2 bases, with 13 bases left between them.

The chain recombines TRBV6-6 with TRBJ2-2; D may be TRBD2 (6 bases). The ends were cut back, 6 bases at V and 7 bases at J, with 21 bases in the middle. CDR3 length: 16 amino acids. Germline-derived CDR1 and CDR2 are MNHNY and SVGAGI (reference sequence). Here the CDR3 DNA reads TGTGCCAGCAGGGGGGTTGGCAGGGAGGCTTTCGGGGAGCTGTTTTTT. Amino acids: CASRGVGREAFGELFF.

V is TRBV6-5 and J is TRBJ1-2; no reliable D call. In germline, CDR1 is MNHEY, CDR2 SVGAGI. This CDR3 spans 15 amino acids. V lost 7 bases, J lost 0 bases, and 15 bases lay in between. In DNA, the CDR3 is TGTGCCAGCACCTATAGCCCGACCTCTAACTATGGCTACACCTTC. It yields the protein CASTYSPTSNYGYTF.

V gene TRBV18 combines with J gene TRBJ1-1; possible D gene TRBD1, 6 bases. The V and J ends lost 2 bases and 7 bases respectively, with 11 bases between them. The CDR3 loop spans 13 amino acids. Germline CDR1 and CDR2: KGHSH and LQKENI. Here the CDR3 DNA reads TGTGCCAGCTCACCAATCCGGGACAATGAAGCTTTCTTT. This codes for CASSPIRDNEAFF.